Sequencing of this T cell receptor beta chain was carried out in a study of TIL therapy for anti-PD-1-resistant metastatic lung cancer. As for time point: pre-treatment sample, taken before nivolumab and TIL therapy. Pleural nodules or supraclavicular lymph nodes made up most of the excised metastases sampled. Germline CDR1 MNHEY, CDR2 SMNVEV (reference sequence). Between the trimmed V and J ends, which lost 5 bases and 5 bases, there was a span of 12 bases. The CDR3 spans 13 residues. This was the immunoSEQ v3 assay. Profiling relied on immunoSEQ multiplex PCR, and the TCRdb table lists in-frame clones only, not all of them. The sample consists of 95,000 or so clones, just over 65% of them appearing once. This clone was detected once.

The sequencing here drew on tumor tissue, taken at baseline. This receptor was taken from a person aged 25 to 85 with non-small cell lung cancer. The chain employs TRBV27 and TRBJ1-2; D is perhaps TRBD1 (5 bases). DNA of the CDR3: TGTGCCAGCAGTCCGGGACCTTATTATGGCTACACCTTC. It is translated as CASSPGPYYGYTF.